There are many counts of the clone carrying this T cell receptor beta chain. Its antigen remains unidentified. Each CDR3 protein is one row after TCRdb ran MiXCR on the 5' RACE reads. The profile shows under 300,000 distinct CDR3 sequences, less than 10% of them singletons. This entry belongs to a study of CD8 T cells in ankylosing spondylitis. Between the trimmed V and J ends, which lost 0 bases and 8 bases, there was a span of 5 bases. Germline assignment: CDR1 LGHNT and CDR2 FRNRAP. There are 12 residues in the CDR3. General study results and limits: Ankylosing spondylitis blood appeared to carry a characteristic TCR beta motif of eight or nine highly homologous variants.

This clonotype was sampled from a male donor with ankylosing spondylitis or in good health (not recorded which). The genes are TRBV12-5 and TRBJ2-1; no definite D call. The material sequenced was blood, either unsorted or a sorted T cell fraction (not recorded which). Here the CDR3 DNA reads TGTGCTAGTGGTTTGGTGGTAGATGAGCAGTTCTTC. It encodes CASGLVVDEQFF. The complete variable domain, with remaining parts taken from reference TRBV12-5 and TRBJ2-1, reads DARVTQTPRHKVTEMGQEVTMRCQPILGHNTVFWYRQTMMQGLELLAYFRNRAPLDDSGMPKDRFSAEMPDATLATLKIQPSEPRDSAVYFCASGLVVDEQFFGPGTRLTVL.